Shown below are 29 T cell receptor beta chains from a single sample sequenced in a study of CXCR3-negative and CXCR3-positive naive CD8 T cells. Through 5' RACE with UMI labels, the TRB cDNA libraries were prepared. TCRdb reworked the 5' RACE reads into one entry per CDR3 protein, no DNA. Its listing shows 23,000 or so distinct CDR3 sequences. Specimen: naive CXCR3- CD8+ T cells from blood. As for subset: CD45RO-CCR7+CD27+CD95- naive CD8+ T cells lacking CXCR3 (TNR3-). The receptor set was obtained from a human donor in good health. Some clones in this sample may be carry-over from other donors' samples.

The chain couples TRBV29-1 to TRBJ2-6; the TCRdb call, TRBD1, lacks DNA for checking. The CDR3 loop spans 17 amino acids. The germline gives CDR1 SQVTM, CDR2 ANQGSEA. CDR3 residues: CSVEDLAGAPGANVLTF.

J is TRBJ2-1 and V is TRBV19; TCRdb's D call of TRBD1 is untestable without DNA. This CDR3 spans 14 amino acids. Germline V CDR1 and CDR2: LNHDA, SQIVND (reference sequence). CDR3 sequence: CATSIATVNNEQFF.

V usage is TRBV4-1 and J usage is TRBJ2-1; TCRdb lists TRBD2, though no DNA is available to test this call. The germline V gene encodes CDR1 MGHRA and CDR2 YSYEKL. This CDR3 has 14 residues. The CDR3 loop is CASSQERSGNEQFF.

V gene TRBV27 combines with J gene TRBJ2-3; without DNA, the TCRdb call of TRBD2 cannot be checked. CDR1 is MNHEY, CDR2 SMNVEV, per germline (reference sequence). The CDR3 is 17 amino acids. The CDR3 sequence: CASSLSMLAGGFNTQYF.

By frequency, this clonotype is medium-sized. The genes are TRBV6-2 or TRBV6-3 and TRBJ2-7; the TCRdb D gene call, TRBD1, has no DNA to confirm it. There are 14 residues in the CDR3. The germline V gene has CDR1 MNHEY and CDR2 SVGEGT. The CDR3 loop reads CASSDPGRIYEQYF.

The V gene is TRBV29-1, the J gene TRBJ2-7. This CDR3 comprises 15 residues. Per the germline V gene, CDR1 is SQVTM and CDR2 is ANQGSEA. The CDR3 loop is CSVEDMAESSYEQYF.

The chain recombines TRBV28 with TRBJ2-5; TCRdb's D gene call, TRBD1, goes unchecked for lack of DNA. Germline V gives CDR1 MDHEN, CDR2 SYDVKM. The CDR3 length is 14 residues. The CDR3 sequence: CASSWGQAQETQYF.

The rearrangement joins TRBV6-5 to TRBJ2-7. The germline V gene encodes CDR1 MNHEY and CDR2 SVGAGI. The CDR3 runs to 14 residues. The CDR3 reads CASSSPRSGDEQYF.

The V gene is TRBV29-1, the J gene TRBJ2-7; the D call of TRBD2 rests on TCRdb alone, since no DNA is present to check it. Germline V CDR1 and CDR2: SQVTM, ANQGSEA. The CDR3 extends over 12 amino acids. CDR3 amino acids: CSVERRVNEQYF.

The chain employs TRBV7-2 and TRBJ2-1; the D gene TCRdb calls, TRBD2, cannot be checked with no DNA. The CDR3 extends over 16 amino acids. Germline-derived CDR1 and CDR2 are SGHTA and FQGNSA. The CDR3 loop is CASSPGLAGGPDEQFF.

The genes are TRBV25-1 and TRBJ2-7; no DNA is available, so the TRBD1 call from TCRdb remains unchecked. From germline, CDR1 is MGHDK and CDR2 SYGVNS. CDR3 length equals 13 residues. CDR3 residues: CASGGQGAYEQYF.

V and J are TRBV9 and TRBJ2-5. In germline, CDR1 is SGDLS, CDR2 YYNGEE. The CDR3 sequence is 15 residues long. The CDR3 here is CASSVAFAARETQYF.

The CDR3 loop is CASSSRGRRETQYF. The rearrangement joins TRBV6-5 to TRBJ2-5; as DNA is missing, the TRBD1 call by TCRdb cannot be tested. This CDR3 has 14 residues. CDR1 and CDR2 (germline): MNHEY, SVGAGI.

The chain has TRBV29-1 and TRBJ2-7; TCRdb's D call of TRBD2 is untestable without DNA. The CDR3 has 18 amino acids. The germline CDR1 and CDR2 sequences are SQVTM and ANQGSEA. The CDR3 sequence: CSVEGGTSGKTKGYEQYF.

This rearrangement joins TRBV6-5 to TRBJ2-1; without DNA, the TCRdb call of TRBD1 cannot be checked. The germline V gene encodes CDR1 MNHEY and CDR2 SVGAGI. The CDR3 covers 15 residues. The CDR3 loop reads CASSYTRTGSNEQFF.

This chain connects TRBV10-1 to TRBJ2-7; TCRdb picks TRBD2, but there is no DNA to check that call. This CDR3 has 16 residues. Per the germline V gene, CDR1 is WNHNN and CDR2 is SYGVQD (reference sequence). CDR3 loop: CASSKRLAAGTYEQYF.

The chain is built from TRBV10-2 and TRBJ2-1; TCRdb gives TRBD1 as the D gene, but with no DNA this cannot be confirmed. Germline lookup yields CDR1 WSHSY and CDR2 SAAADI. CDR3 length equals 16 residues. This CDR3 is CASSEGWSSRGDEQFF.

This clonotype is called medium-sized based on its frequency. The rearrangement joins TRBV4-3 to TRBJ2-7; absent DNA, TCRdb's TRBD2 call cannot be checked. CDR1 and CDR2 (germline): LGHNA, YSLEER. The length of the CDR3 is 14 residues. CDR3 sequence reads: CASSQNRAGYEQYF.

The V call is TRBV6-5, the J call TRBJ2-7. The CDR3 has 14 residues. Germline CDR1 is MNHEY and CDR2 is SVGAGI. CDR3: CASSFERVAYEQYF.

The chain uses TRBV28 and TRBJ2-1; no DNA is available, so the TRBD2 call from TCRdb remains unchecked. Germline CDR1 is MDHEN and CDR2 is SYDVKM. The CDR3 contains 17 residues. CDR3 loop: CASSLSLSESSYNEQFF.

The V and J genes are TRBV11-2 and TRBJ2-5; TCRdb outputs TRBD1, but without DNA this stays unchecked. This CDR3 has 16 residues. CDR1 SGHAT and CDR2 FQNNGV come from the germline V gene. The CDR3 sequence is CASSLARGDPSETQYF.

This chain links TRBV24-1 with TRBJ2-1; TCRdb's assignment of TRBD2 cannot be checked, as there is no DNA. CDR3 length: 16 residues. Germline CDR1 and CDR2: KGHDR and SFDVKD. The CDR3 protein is CATSDRGTSGINEQFF.

The chain's CDR3 is CASSASKGMGTEAFF. The chain recombines TRBV10-1 with TRBJ1-1; TCRdb picks TRBD1, but there is no DNA to check that call. Germline CDR1 WNHNN, CDR2 SYGVQD (reference sequence). This CDR3 is 15 amino acids long.

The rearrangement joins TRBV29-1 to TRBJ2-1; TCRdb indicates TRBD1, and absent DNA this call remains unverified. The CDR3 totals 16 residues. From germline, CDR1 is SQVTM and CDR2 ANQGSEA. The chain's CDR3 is CSVDPPGTGVNNEQFF.

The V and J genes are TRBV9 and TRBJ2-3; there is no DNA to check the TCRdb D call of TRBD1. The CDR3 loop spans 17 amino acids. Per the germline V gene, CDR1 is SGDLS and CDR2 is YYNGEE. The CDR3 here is CASSETRELRFTDTQYF.

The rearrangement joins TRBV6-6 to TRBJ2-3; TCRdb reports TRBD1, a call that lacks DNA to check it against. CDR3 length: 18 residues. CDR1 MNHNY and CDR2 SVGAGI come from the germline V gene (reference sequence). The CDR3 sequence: CASSYLSRSEEGADTQYF.

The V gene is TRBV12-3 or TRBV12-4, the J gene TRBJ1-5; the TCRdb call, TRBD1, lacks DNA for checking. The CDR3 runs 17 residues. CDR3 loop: CASSARTGVFSNQPQHF.

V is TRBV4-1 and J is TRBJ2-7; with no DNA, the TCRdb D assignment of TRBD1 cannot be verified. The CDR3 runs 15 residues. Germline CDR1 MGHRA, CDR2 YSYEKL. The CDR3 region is CASSRPGQGAYEQYF.

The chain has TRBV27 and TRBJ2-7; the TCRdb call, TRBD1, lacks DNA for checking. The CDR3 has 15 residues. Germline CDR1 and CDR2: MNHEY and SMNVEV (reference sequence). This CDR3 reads CASRPTGGALYEQYF.